This T cell receptor (beta chain) was sequenced during a study of CD8+ T cells in alopecia areata. Documented treatment: oral pan-JAK inhibitor, 5-10 mg twice daily. V lost 3 bases and J 7 bases, leaving 10 bases between the germline ends. This CDR3 comprises 13 residues. The germline gives CDR1 MDHEN, CDR2 SYDVKM. Sequencing relied on a cDNA template that was reverse transcribed from extracted RNA. The assay was immunoSEQ multiplex PCR, and TCRdb's table has in-frame clones only and misses some. The sample lists some 200,000 clones; roughly two fifths were seen once. Sequencing used CD4+ T cells sorted from blood, obtained at approximately week 36, from a patient treated with tofacitinib. This chain links TRBV28 with TRBJ2-1, with no clear D. The clonotype comes from a human donor with alopecia areata. The CDR3 nucleotides read TGTGCCAGCAGTTTTCGAGGTTATAATGAGCAGTTCTTC. Encoded protein: CASSFRGYNEQFF.